The 20 T cell receptor beta chains listed next were all sequenced from one sample in a study of T-cell memory formation after mild COVID-19. TCRdb analysed the 5' RACE reads with MiXCR anew, one entry per CDR3 protein. The sample carries roughly 400,000 distinct CDR3 sequences, about 15% recorded once. The sequenced sample was PBMCs or a T cell subset sorted from them (not recorded which). Source of these receptors: a man aged 18 to 30 who had mild COVID-19 (a few samples of this study predate the infection). Cell type and time point are not known.

The V gene is TRBV7-9, the J gene TRBJ2-3; 8 bases map to TRBD1. Germline CDR1 is SEHNR and CDR2 is FQNEAQ (reference sequence). This CDR3 has 15 amino acids. Trimming removed 2 bases from V and 2 bases from J; junction bases left unmatched: 3. CDR3 residues: CASSLFQGATDTQYF. CDR3 sequence (DNA): TGTGCCAGCAGCTTATTTCAGGGGGCCACAGATACGCAGTATTTT.

The rearrangement joins TRBV12-3 or TRBV12-4 to TRBJ1-5; tentative D call: TRBD1 (5 bases). The CDR3 extends over 14 amino acids. Deletions cut 5 bases from V and 0 bases from J, with 8 bases between. CDR3 sequence (DNA): TGTGCCAGCAGTAGACAGTCTAGCAATCAGCCCCAGCATTTT. Translation gives CASSRQSSNQPQHF.

This clonotype was counted at least ten times. The J gene is TRBJ2-1, the V gene TRBV15; no clear D gene. Germline V gene sequence: CDR1 LNHNV, CDR2 YYDKDF (reference sequence). Trimming shortened V by 1 base and J by 5 bases, and 12 bases separated the two germline ends. The CDR3 is made up of 15 amino acids. CDR3 residues: CATSRAEPSNNEQFF. For the CDR3, the DNA is TGTGCCACCAGCAGAGCGGAGCCCAGTAACAATGAGCAGTTCTTC.

The gene calls are TRBV4-3 and TRBJ2-5; TRBD2 might be the D (7 bases). Per germline, CDR1 LGHNA and CDR2 YSLEER. The CDR3 is 15 amino acids. Trimming took off 1 base at V and 6 bases at J, with 15 bases between the two ends. The CDR3 DNA follows: TGCGCCAGCAGCCAAGTTGGGGAGGGGGGGCAGACCCAGTACTTC. Protein sequence: CASSQVGEGGQTQYF.

This chain connects TRBV5-8 to TRBJ1-1; 8 nucleotides agree with TRBD1. Looked up from germline, CDR1 is SGHTS and CDR2 is YDEGEE. CDR3 length: 13 residues. V gave up 2 bases and J gave up 10 bases; unmatched junction bases: 7. As DNA, the CDR3 is TGTGCCAGCAGCTTTACAGGGGGATTAGGAGCTTTCTTT. This translates into CASSFTGGLGAFF.

V gene TRBV7-9 combines with J gene TRBJ1-2, with D unresolved. The CDR3 covers 13 residues. Germline V gives CDR1 SEHNR, CDR2 FQNEAQ (reference sequence). Trimming shortened V by 2 bases and J by 8 bases, and 12 bases separated the two germline ends. DNA of the CDR3: TGTGCCAGCAGCTTACCCGGGATTGGGGGCTACACCTTC. Translating it yields CASSLPGIGGYTF.

The CDR3 nucleotides are TGCGCCAGCAGCCATTCAGGGGGCACCGGGGAGCTGTTTTTT. This sequence encodes CASSHSGGTGELFF. The V and J genes are TRBV4-3 and TRBJ2-2, with 7 bases fitting TRBD1. V lost 3 bases to trimming and J lost 4 bases; unmatched junction nucleotides: 2. Germline CDR1 reads LGHNA; CDR2 reads YSLEER. The CDR3 consists of 14 residues.

This clonotype has just a few counts. The rearrangement joins TRBV20-1 to TRBJ1-5; tentative D call: TRBD1 (5 bases). The V and J ends lost 4 bases and 4 bases respectively, with 17 bases between them. The CDR3 is 15 residues long. Germline values: CDR1 DFQATT, CDR2 SNEGSKA (reference sequence). CDR3 DNA sequence: TGCAGTGCTACTTATACTCGGGGGGGAAATCAGCCCCAGCATTTT. This translates into CSATYTRGGNQPQHF.

This clonotype has just a few counts. The rearrangement links TRBV7-2 to TRBJ1-1; maybe TRBD1 (5 bases). The germline gives CDR1 SGHTA, CDR2 FQGNSA. The CDR3 has 13 residues. V gave up 5 bases and J gave up 1 base, with 8 bases separating them. The DNA for the CDR3 is TGTGCCAGCAGCAACGGGGGGAACACTGAAGCTTTCTTT. This sequence encodes CASSNGGNTEAFF.

This clonotype was seen a few times. This sequence joins TRBV12-5 and TRBJ2-2; TRBD2 agrees at 14 bases. Germline lookup yields CDR1 LGHNT and CDR2 FRNRAP. The CDR3 is made up of 19 amino acids. Losses at the gene ends were 2 bases for V and 4 bases for J; bases not matched to a gene: 9. The CDR3 loop is CASGLSHGLAGGRTGELFF. DNA of the CDR3: TGTGCTAGTGGTTTGTCCCACGGACTAGCGGGGGGCCGCACCGGGGAGCTGTTTTTT.

V gene TRBV7-9 combines with J gene TRBJ1-1; D gene uncertain. CDR1 is SEHNR, CDR2 FQNEAQ, per germline (reference sequence). Trimming left V 2 bases short and J 8 bases short, with 6 bases between. This CDR3 region has 11 residues. This chain's CDR3 is CASSLREEAFF. In DNA form, the CDR3 reads TGTGCCAGCAGCTTAAGGGAGGAAGCTTTCTTT.

This clonotype came up a few times. The chain links TRBV12-3 or TRBV12-4 to TRBJ2-6; 7 nucleotides match TRBD1. J was trimmed by 5 bases and V by 3 bases; bases with no gene match: 4. This CDR3 is built from 15 residues. The CDR3 bases are TGTGCCAGCAGTTTCGAGGGGGCAAGGGCCAACGTCCTGACTTTC. Translation: CASSFEGARANVLTF.

The gene calls are TRBV15 and TRBJ1-5, with TRBD1 as a possible D gene (6 bases). The V end lost 4 bases, the J end lost 7 bases, and 11 bases lay between the germline ends. The CDR3 spans 13 residues. Germline CDR1 is LNHNV and CDR2 is YYDKDF (reference sequence). The CDR3 nucleotides are TGTGCCACCAGCAACAGGGTAAACCAGCCCCAGCATTTT. Its protein product is CATSNRVNQPQHF.

The V and J genes are TRBV2 and TRBJ1-1; a possible D gene is TRBD1 (6 bases). Trimming left V 1 base short and J 11 bases short, with 17 bases between. CDR1 SNHLY and CDR2 FYNNEI come from the germline V gene. The CDR3 is 14 residues long. CDR3 in DNA: TGTGCCAGCAGTGAAGAGCTCGGGGGCCAGGTGGCTTTCTTT. Its translation is CASSEELGGQVAFF.

In this sample, this clonotype turned up many times. The chain uses TRBV5-1 and TRBJ2-7; D call uncertain. The germline gives CDR1 SGHRS, CDR2 YFSETQ. V shed 2 bases and J shed 0 bases, with 6 bases lying between them. This CDR3 has 13 residues. The CDR3, as DNA: TGCGCCAGCAGCTTTGAGGCCTCCTACGAGCAGTACTTC. Amino acid sequence: CASSFEASYEQYF.

This clonotype appeared many times. J is TRBJ2-3 and V is TRBV7-9; no definite D call. The CDR3 runs to 15 residues. Germline loops: CDR1 SEHNR, CDR2 FQNEAQ (reference sequence). V was trimmed by 5 bases and J by 4 bases, leaving 16 bases between them. The CDR3 DNA follows: TGTGCCAGCAGCCCCTCGGTGGGGATAGCAGATACGCAGTATTTT. Translation: CASSPSVGIADTQYF.

The chain's CDR3 is CASSLGGFNTEAFF. The CDR3 nucleotides read TGTGCCAGCAGCCTGGGAGGGTTTAACACTGAAGCTTTCTTT. The rearrangement uses TRBV7-2 and TRBJ1-1, with unresolved D. V was clipped by 5 bases and J by 2 bases, with 12 bases between them. The CDR3 has 14 residues. Per germline, CDR1 SGHTA and CDR2 FQGNSA.

This clonotype was detected many times. An end of the junction differs from the germline gene, which may be a read error. The chain employs TRBV5-1 and TRBJ2-2, with 7 bases aligning to TRBD2. The V gene's germline CDR1 is SGHRS and CDR2 YFSETQ. The CDR3 spans 15 residues. The CDR3 DNA follows: TGTGCCAGCAGCTTATCGGGGGGGAACACCGGGGAGCTGTTTTTT. Its protein is CASSLSGGNTGELFF. The full variable domain, with the rest looked up from reference TRBV5-1 and TRBJ2-2, is KAGVTQTPRYLIKTRGQQVTLSCSPISGHRSVSWYQQTPGQGLQFLFEYFSETQRNKGNFPGRFSGRQFSNSRSEMNVSTLELGDSALYLCASSLSGGNTGELFFGEGSRLTVL.

The chain couples TRBV7-6 to TRBJ2-5, with D possibly matching TRBD2 (5 bases). There are 17 residues in the CDR3. The ends were cut back, 5 bases at V and 1 base at J, with 20 bases in the middle. Per the germline V gene, CDR1 is SGHVS and CDR2 is FNYEAQ. The CDR3 nucleotides read TGTGCCAGCAGCCCAGAGGGTCCGGGCTTGATCCAAGAGACCCAGTACTTC. It codes for CASSPEGPGLIQETQYF. The whole variable domain, filled in from reference TRBV7-6 and TRBJ2-5, reads GAGVSQSPRYKVTKRGQDVALRCDPISGHVSLYWYRQALGQGPEFLTYFNYEAQQDKSGLPNDRFSAERPEGSISTLTIQRTEQRDSAMYRCASSPEGPGLIQETQYFGPGTRLLVL.

This clonotype was observed at least ten times. The chain recombines TRBV5-5 with TRBJ2-4, with TRBD2 as a possible D gene (5 bases). The CDR3 spans 16 residues. The V gene's germline CDR1 is SGHKS and CDR2 YYEKEE (reference sequence). The germline V and J ends were trimmed by 7 bases and 0 bases, with 17 bases remaining between them. The CDR3 DNA is TGTGCCAGCGCCCGCCGGGGTTTGCCAGCCAAAAACATTCAGTACTTC. Encoded protein: CASARRGLPAKNIQYF.